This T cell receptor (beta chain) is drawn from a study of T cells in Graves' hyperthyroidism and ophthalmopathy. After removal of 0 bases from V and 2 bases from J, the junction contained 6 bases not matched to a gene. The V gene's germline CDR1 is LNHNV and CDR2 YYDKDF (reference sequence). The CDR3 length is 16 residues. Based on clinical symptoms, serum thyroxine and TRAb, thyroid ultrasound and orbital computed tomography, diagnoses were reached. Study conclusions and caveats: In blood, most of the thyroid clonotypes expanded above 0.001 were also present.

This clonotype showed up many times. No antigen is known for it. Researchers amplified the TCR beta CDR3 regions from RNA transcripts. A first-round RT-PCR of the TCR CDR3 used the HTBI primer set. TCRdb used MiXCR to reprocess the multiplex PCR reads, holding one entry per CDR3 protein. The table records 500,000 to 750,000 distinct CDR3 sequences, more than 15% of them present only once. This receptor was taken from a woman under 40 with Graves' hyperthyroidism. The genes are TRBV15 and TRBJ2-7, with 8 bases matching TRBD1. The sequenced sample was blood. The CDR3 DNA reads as TGTGCCACCAGCAGAGATGTGCGGACAGGGCCCTACGAGCAGTACTTC. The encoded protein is CATSRDVRTGPYEQYF.